The 26 T cell receptor beta chains below all came from one sample that was sequenced in a study of Graves' ophthalmopathy and Graves' hyperthyroidism listed by TCRdb under 2018. The instrument given in TCRdb is Illumina HiSeq 2000. TCR beta CDR3 regions were amplified from RNA transcripts for repertoire sequencing. The first round of RT-PCR was done with HTBI primers and the Qiagen OneStep RT-PCR kit, and was followed by a second round of multiplex PCR, then size selection and purification. TCRdb redid the processing of the public reads, applying fastp at Q25 and MiXCR, and retained in-frame beta chains. Here each entry gathers all rows of one CDR3 protein and keeps the most common genes and DNA. In all, the sample holds under 250,000 distinct CDR3 sequences, and about 22% of those were seen once. The ten most abundant clones make up approximately 39% of the sample. Sequences were obtained from peripheral blood. The origin of the receptors is a woman aged 45-65 years with Graves' ophthalmopathy. Donor details come from another sample of the same person, matched by shared clones.

The chain links TRBV2 to TRBJ1-1; a weak D match, TRBD1 (5 bases). The CDR3 spans 13 residues. The germline V gene has CDR1 SNHLY and CDR2 FYNNEI. The CDR3 coding sequence is TGTGTCAGTCGACAGCAGGTGAACACTGAAGCTTTCTTT. Protein: CVSRQQVNTEAFF.

For this clonotype: A read error may explain this, as a much larger clone is one base away. The chain combines TRBV7-9 with TRBJ2-7; 11 bases match TRBD2. The V segment lost 11 bases and the J segment 6 bases; nucleotides outside the gene matches: 15. Germline V gene data show CDR1 as SEHNR and CDR2 as FQNEAQ (reference sequence). The CDR3 loop spans 15 amino acids. CDR3 in DNA: TGTGCCGGAGTGACGGGACTAGCGGAGGCCGGCGAGCAGTACGTC. It is translated as CAGVTGLAEAGEQYV.

This clonotype was observed many times. Given the absence of the conserved phenylalanine or tryptophan at the CDR3 end, a read error is likely. V is TRBV7-9 and J is TRBJ2-7; D gene ambiguous. Germline CDR1 and CDR2: SEHNR and FQNEAQ (reference sequence). This CDR3 spans 11 amino acids. The ends were cut back, 7 bases at V and 6 bases at J, with 10 bases in the middle. The CDR3 protein is CASTDSLEQYL. Written as DNA, the CDR3 is TGTGCCAGCACGGATAGCCTCGAGCAGTACCTC.

This clonotype was recorded many times. V and J are TRBV7-9 and TRBJ2-5, with 8 positions matching TRBD1. The length of the CDR3 is 14 residues. V dropped 3 bases and J dropped 1; count of bases not matched to a gene: 1. Germline CDR1 and CDR2: SEHNR and FQNEAQ (reference sequence). This CDR3 reads CASSFGTGQETQYF. CDR3 in DNA: TGTGCCAGCAGCTTCGGGACAGGCCAAGAGACCCAGTACTTC.

This clonotype was counted many times. This chain joins TRBV6-1 and TRBJ2-2, with 9 bases that match TRBD2. J was trimmed by 5 bases and V by 7 bases; bases with no gene match: 5. The CDR3 sequence is 14 residues long. CDR1 is MNHNS and CDR2 is SASEGT in the germline V gene. CDR3 coding DNA: TGTGCCAGCATCATAGCGGGAGTTACCGGGGAGCTGTTTTTT. As protein: CASIIAGVTGELFF.

This clonotype was found many times. The rearrangement joins TRBV6-1 to TRBJ1-4; TRBD1 aligns across 8 bases. Trimming cost V 5 bases and J 7 bases; bases outside gene matches: 9. The CDR3 totals 15 residues. In germline, CDR1 is MNHNS, CDR2 SASEGT. The CDR3 region is CASSRQDRGGEKLFF. CDR3 sequence (DNA): TGTGCCAGCAGTAGACAAGACAGGGGCGGTGAAAAACTGTTTTTT.

Many counts were recorded for this clonotype. The gene calls are TRBV2 and TRBJ2-5, with TRBD2 identical over 8 bases. The CDR3 is 12 amino acids. Trimming removed 10 bases from V and 4 bases from J; junction bases left unmatched: 5. CDR1 is SNHLY, CDR2 FYNNEI, per germline. The CDR3 DNA reads TGTGCCACCCTAGCGGGCCTAGAGACCCAGTACTTC. As protein: CATLAGLETQYF.

The chain is built from TRBV6-1 and TRBJ2-5, with D perhaps TRBD1 (6 bases). V dropped 1 base and J dropped 2 bases, with 11 bases sitting between them. The germline CDR1 and CDR2 sequences are MNHNS and SASEGT. The CDR3 has 15 residues. The CDR3 DNA reads as TGTGCCAGCAGTGAAGGGTGGACAGCGCAAGAGACCCAGTACTTC. Protein sequence: CASSEGWTAQETQYF.

This clonotype was recorded at least ten times. V and J are TRBV27 and TRBJ1-1; D not certain. CDR3 length equals 13 residues. V gave up 6 bases and J gave up 3 bases, with 11 bases separating them. Germline V gene data show CDR1 as MNHEY and CDR2 as SMNVEV (reference sequence). The CDR3, as DNA: TGTGCCAGCAGGAGGGTCTTCGACACTGAAGCTTTCTTT. It translates to CASRRVFDTEAFF.

This clonotype showed up many times. Germline is not matched at one junction end, which may reflect a read error. The chain has TRBV5-1 and TRBJ1-3; the D gene is possibly TRBD1 (6 bases). This CDR3 spans 13 amino acids. Germline V gene sequence: CDR1 SGHRS, CDR2 YFSETQ. The DNA of the CDR3 is TGCGCCAGCAGCTTGGACGGGGACACTCGGCCGCATTTT. Protein product: CASSLDGDTRPHF.

This clonotype came up many times. The rearrangement links TRBV2 to TRBJ2-5; D uncertain. V was cut by 3 bases and J by 5 bases, with 13 bases left in between. The CDR3 runs to 14 residues. Germline assignment: CDR1 SNHLY and CDR2 FYNNEI. CDR3 protein: CASSDSQAEETQYF. CDR3 nucleotide sequence: TGTGCCAGCAGTGACTCCCAGGCGGAGGAGACCCAGTACTTC.

The table lists this clonotype with many counts. The CDR3 here is CASSPPSTEAFF. In DNA form, the CDR3 reads TGTGCCAGCAGCCCCCCCAGCACTGAAGCTTTCTTT. This sequence joins TRBV27 and TRBJ1-1; unclear D gene. This CDR3 region has 12 residues. From germline, CDR1 is MNHEY and CDR2 SMNVEV (reference sequence). Trimming removed 6 bases from V and 4 bases from J, with 9 bases in between.

This sequence joins TRBV20-1 and TRBJ2-5; D is perhaps TRBD2 (6 bases). The ends were cut back, 0 bases at V and 6 bases at J, with 23 bases in the middle. This CDR3 region has 17 residues. Germline-derived CDR1 and CDR2 are DFQATT and SNEGSKA (reference sequence). CDR3 amino acids: CSARDPSAITKMKTQYF. DNA of the CDR3: TGCAGTGCTAGAGATCCTAGCGCAATTACAAAGATGAAGACCCAGTACTTC.

This clonotype has at least ten counts. V is TRBV2 and J is TRBJ2-5, with D possibly called TRBD1 or TRBD2 (5 bases each). The CDR3 is made up of 12 amino acids. Germline CDR1 SNHLY, CDR2 FYNNEI. Between the trimmed V and J ends, which lost 6 bases and 4 bases, there was a span of 9 bases. CDR3 in DNA: TGTGCCAGCAGGGGACCTCCAGAGACCCAGTACTTC. This codes for CASRGPPETQYF. Drawing the rest from reference TRBV2 and TRBJ2-5, the complete variable domain is EPEVTQTPSHQVTQMGQEVILRCVPISNHLYFYWYRQILGQKVEFLVSFYNNEISEKSEIFDDQFSVERPDGSNFTLKIRSTKLEDSAMYFCASRGPPETQYFGPGTRLLVL.

The rearrangement joins TRBV2 to TRBJ2-7; D gene uncertain. Trimming removed 3 bases at V and 0 bases at J, with 12 bases between. The CDR3 runs to 15 residues. In germline, CDR1 is SNHLY, CDR2 FYNNEI. DNA for the CDR3: TGTGCCAGCAGTGATGGGTACTCCTCCTCCTACGAGCAGTACTTC. Its translation is CASSDGYSSSYEQYF.

The CDR3 DNA follows: TGTGCCTGGAGTGACTGGGGTGGCAATCAGCCCCAGCATTTT. Amino acids: CAWSDWGGNQPQHF. The J gene is TRBJ1-5, the V gene TRBV30; no definite D call. V gave up 1 base and J gave up 2 bases, with 9 bases separating them. This CDR3 has 14 amino acids. Per the germline V gene, CDR1 is GTSNPN and CDR2 is SVGIG (reference sequence).

The chain combines TRBV11-2 with TRBJ2-5; 10 positions match TRBD1. Germline V gene sequence: CDR1 SGHAT, CDR2 FQNNGV. V trimming: 4 bases; J trimming: 5 bases; junction bases outside the gene matches: 7. The CDR3 sequence is 15 residues long. The CDR3 loop is CASSSDRGRWETQYF. The CDR3 region has the DNA TGTGCCAGCAGCTCCGACAGGGGGCGCTGGGAGACCCAGTACTTC.

The table lists this clonotype with a count of one. V is TRBV24-1 and J is TRBJ1-5; 7 bases agree with TRBD1. With V trimmed by 2 bases and J by 7 bases, 4 bases remained unmatched. Germline assignment: CDR1 KGHDR and CDR2 SFDVKD. The CDR3 is 14 amino acids. The CDR3 nucleotides are TGTGCCACCAGTGATTCTGTGACAGGGCAGCCCCAGCATTTT. It codes for CATSDSVTGQPQHF.

Comment on this clonotype: Since a much larger clone is just one base distant, this may be a read error. The gene calls are TRBV24-1 and TRBJ2-7; 7 bases map to TRBD1. Germline CDR1 and CDR2: KGHDR and SFDVKD. The CDR3 has 20 amino acids. This CDR3 is CATSDLPDWRQGKHSHEQYF. Written as DNA, the CDR3 is TGTGCCACCAGTGATTTGCCCGATTGGCGACAGGGAAAACACTCCCACGAGCAGTACTTC.

The table lists this clonotype with many counts. The chain carries TRBV10-2 and TRBJ1-2; D uncertain. CDR1 and CDR2 from the germline V gene are WSHSY and SAAADI. The germline V and J ends were trimmed by 4 bases and 8 bases, with 17 bases remaining between them. The CDR3 sequence is 14 residues long. CDR3 region: CASSAQKTAGGYTF. In DNA, the CDR3 is TGCGCCAGCAGTGCCCAGAAAACAGCGGGGGGCTACACCTTC.

Comments on this clonotype: A much more abundant neighbour one base away suggests this may be a read error. The CDR3 region has the DNA TGCGCCAGCAGGTTGGAGCGGGGTTCATCCCTCCACTTT. It yields the protein CASRLERGSSLHF. The rearrangement joins TRBV5-1 to TRBJ1-6; no firm D call. Looked up from germline, CDR1 is SGHRS and CDR2 is YFSETQ. The CDR3 runs 13 residues.

This clonotype came up many times. The chain couples TRBV20-1 to TRBJ1-1; D perhaps matches TRBD1 (6 bases). Germline CDR1 reads DFQATT; CDR2 reads SNEGSKA (reference sequence). V was trimmed by 2 bases and J by 4 bases, leaving 17 bases between them. The CDR3 length is 15 residues. The CDR3 sequence: CSARKPHRDGTEAFF. In DNA, the CDR3 is TGCAGTGCTAGAAAACCTCACAGGGACGGCACTGAAGCTTTCTTT.

This clonotype was recorded at least ten times. The chain carries TRBV19 and TRBJ1-3; the match to TRBD1 covers 11 bases. Germline V lookup: CDR1 LNHDA, CDR2 SQIVND (reference sequence). V shed 8 bases, J shed 0 bases, and the junction held 12 bases outside the gene matches. This CDR3 has 18 residues. Here the CDR3 DNA reads TGTGCCAGTTGGACAGGGGGCAACCCACTGGGCTCTGGAAACACCATATATTTT. Translated: CASWTGGNPLGSGNTIYF.

This clonotype was found many times. This chain links TRBV12-3 or TRBV12-4 with TRBJ1-3; no firm D call. Deletions cut 7 bases from V and 0 bases from J, with 13 bases between. This CDR3 is built from 15 residues. CDR3 bases: TGTGCCAGCAAATTTGCGGAGAGCTCTGGAAACACCATATATTTT. Encoded protein: CASKFAESSGNTIYF.

V usage is TRBV2 and J usage is TRBJ2-5; possibly TRBD2 for D (6 bases). The CDR3 extends over 16 amino acids. CDR1 is SNHLY and CDR2 is FYNNEI in the germline V gene. Trimming took off 4 bases at V and 5 bases at J, with 20 bases between the two ends. The CDR3 nucleotides are TGTGCCAGCAGTGGAAGGGGTGAAGCGGGCTTGGAGACCCAGTACTTC. It specifies CASSGRGEAGLETQYF.

This clonotype showed up many times. The rearrangement links TRBV6-5 to TRBJ2-4, with TRBD2 matching 9 bases. J gave up 0 bases and V 4 bases, and 4 bases lay outside the gene matches. This CDR3 has 16 amino acids. CDR1 and CDR2 from the germline V gene are MNHEY and SVGAGI. This chain's CDR3 is CASSLGLAQAKNIQYF. The CDR3 DNA reads as TGTGCCAGCAGTTTGGGACTAGCCCAAGCCAAAAACATTCAGTACTTC.